Reported below is one T cell receptor (beta chain). Antigen specificity is unknown. A single record per CDR3 protein comes from TCRdb applying MiXCR to the 5' RACE reads. The sample includes about 420,000 distinct CDR3 sequences, about a quarter of them seen just once. This record belongs to a study of T-cell memory formation after mild COVID-19. Across the whole study: TCR clusters were mostly donor specific. Points from the study as a whole: The second-wave clones peaking on day 37 were not confirmed as SARS-CoV-2-specific. Some clones that responded were present in memory (sampled pre-infection), which suggests cross-reactive memory joined.

CDR1 is DFQATT, CDR2 SNEGSKA, per germline (reference sequence). The CDR3 consists of 13 residues. Germline trimming cut 5 bases from V and 1 base from J; bases unmatched to any gene: 5. The chain uses TRBV20-1 and TRBJ2-7; 7 bases are shared with TRBD2. This TCR derives from an adult woman who had mild COVID-19 (a few samples of this study predate the infection). Cell type and time point are not known. Material for sequencing was PBMCs or a T cell subset sorted from them (not recorded which). This CDR3 is CSAAWGGSYEQYF. For the CDR3, the DNA is TGCAGTGCTGCCTGGGGGGGGTCCTACGAGCAGTACTTC.